The clone carrying this T cell receptor (beta chain) has only a few counts. Antigen unknown. These data originate in a study of shared clonotypes between healthy human individuals. Study-level results: Sampling covered nothing but blood. Tissue TCR repertoires likely differ from those found in blood. A handful of donors held about 5% of naive CD4 clonotypes in common.

V shed 5 bases and J 4 bases; nucleotides not matched to a gene: 11. The CDR3 totals 18 residues. CDR1 and CDR2 from the germline V gene are SGHTA and FQGNSA. The assay used deep level. The assay was immunoSEQ multiplex PCR, and TCRdb's table has in-frame clones only and misses some. Of approximately 740,000 clones listed, approximately 79% were seen once; the top ten hold 1.5% to 2%. This sequence originates from a woman aged 25-40 years in good health. Sequenced input: memory CD4+ T cells sorted from blood. As to subset: CD45RA-negative fraction. This chain connects TRBV7-2 to TRBJ2-2; 12 positions match TRBD2. CDR3 residues: CASSPTLLAGGGTGELFF. The CDR3, as DNA: TGTGCCAGCAGCCCCACACTTCTAGCGGGAGGGGGCACCGGGGAGCTGTTTTTT.